This TCR beta chain was profiled in a study of blood T cell repertoires in COVID-19 (dated by TCRdb to 2020 to 2022). A note on the overall study: Samples covering the acute and convalescent phases of COVID-19 were provided by collaborators in the United States, Italy and Spain. The prospective study material was composed of cDNA or gDNA derived from T cells, B-cell-depleted T cells, or PBMCs. The dataset comprised deeply sampled blood TCRbeta repertoires from subjects exposed to, actively infected with, or recovered from COVID-19. A freely available public database, intended as a resource for researchers studying the immune response to SARS-CoV-2, is where the repertoires were released. Samples came from the ongoing ImmuneRACE study (first 160 participants) plus 1,254 subjects from 6 global collaborators. A de-identified subject ID, COVID-19 status, age in years and sex were almost always included in the sample metadata. HLA class I and class II types, where available, came from metadata supplied by the sample provider rather than from assay-based typing. General study outcomes and caveats: The quantity of clinical and demographic metadata differed by source and by participant and was supplied without curation.

In the case of this clone: Its antigen is not yet known. Base quality data are lacking; no much larger clone is found one base away.

Each collaborating institution followed its own protocols to collect whole blood in K2EDTA tubes. For TCRbeta analysis, collaborators shipped samples as frozen whole blood, isolated PBMCs, or DNA extracted from either of those sample types. The immunoSEQ Assay, a bias-controlled multiplex PCR, was used to amplify TCRbeta CDR3 regions from genomic DNA. Concerning the study's data processing: The number of nucleated cells in each sample was estimated from the amplification of reference gene primers within the assay. Sequence reads were collapsed and filtered to measure the absolute abundance of every unique TCRbeta CDR3 rearrangement. For each sample, productive Simpson clonality was calculated by taking the square root of Simpson's diversity index across productive rearrangements. TCRdb took over this immuneACCESS table, retaining in-frame rearrangements with V and J assigned. Such tables are incomplete; in checked studies, under half of the missing clones stem from an unresolved V gene, and the remainder is unexplained. V and J calls and clone size are copied from that table; D and trimming were computed from the DNA. The sample table holds 20,000 to 30,000 clones, of which 88% were seen once. 20% to 25% of the sample goes to the ten largest clones.

Trimming accounts for 6 bases at V and 2 bases at J, while the number of junction bases matched to no gene is 7. Reading from cysteine to phenylalanine, the CDR3 counts 15 amino acids. Solely the CDR3 DNA is kept, with 45 bases framed from the first base. In the germline V gene, CDR1 corresponds to MDHEN and CDR2 to SYDVKM. Recombination joined TRBV28 with TRBJ1-3, with 7 bases aligning to TRBD1. This receptor was taken from an older man in a cohort sampled during active COVID-19. Material for sequencing was peripheral blood. The CDR3 here reads CASRDRDRPGNTIYF. The sequenced DNA is TGTGCCAGCAGGGACCGGGACAGACCTGGAAACACCATATATTTT.